This T cell receptor beta chain was sequenced for a study of shared clonotypes between healthy human individuals. General study points: Larger estimated richness was generally seen in naive subsets than in memory subsets.

Here immunoSEQ multiplex PCR was the method, and the copy in TCRdb shows in-frame clones only, minus some. The data hold fewer than 850,000 clones, with about 92% observed a single time. The CDR3 covers 14 residues. J gave up 2 bases and V 3 bases, and 4 bases lay outside the gene matches. CDR1 and CDR2 from the germline V gene are MGHDK and SYGVNS. Of note for this clone: Its specificity is unknown.

Specimen: memory CD8+ T cells from PBMCs. Subset: CD45RO+ cells pooled with CCR7-negative TemRA cells. V and J are TRBV25-1 and TRBJ2-7, with 7 bases aligning to TRBD1. This TCR was recovered from a man between 18 and 35 years old in good health. Some clones in this sample may be carry-over from other donors' samples. The CDR3 DNA reads TGTGCCAGCAGTGACAGTGACAGGGCCTACGAGCAGTACTTC. The encoded protein is CASSDSDRAYEQYF.